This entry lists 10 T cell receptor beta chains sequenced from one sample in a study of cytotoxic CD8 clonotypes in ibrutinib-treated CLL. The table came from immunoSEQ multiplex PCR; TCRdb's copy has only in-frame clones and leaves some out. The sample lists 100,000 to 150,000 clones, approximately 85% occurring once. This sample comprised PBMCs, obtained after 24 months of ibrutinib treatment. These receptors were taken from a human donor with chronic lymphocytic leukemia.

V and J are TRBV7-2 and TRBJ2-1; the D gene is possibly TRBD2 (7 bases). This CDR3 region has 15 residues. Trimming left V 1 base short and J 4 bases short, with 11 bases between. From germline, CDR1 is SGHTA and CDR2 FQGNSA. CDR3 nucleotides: TGTGCCAGCAGCTTAGAAGGGAGGGGGTACAATGAGCAGTTCTTC. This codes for CASSLEGRGYNEQFF.

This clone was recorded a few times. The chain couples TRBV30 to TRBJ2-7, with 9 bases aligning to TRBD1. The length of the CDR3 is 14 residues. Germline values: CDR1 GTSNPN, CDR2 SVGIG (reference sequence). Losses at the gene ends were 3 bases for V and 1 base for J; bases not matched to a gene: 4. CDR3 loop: CAWSRDRASYEQYF. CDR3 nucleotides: TGTGCCTGGAGCCGGGACAGGGCGTCCTACGAGCAGTACTTC.

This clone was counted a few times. DNA for the CDR3: TGTGCCAGCAGCCGAGGGAGGGGGGCCTATGAAAAACTGTTTTTT. Translated, it gives CASSRGRGAYEKLFF. The genes are TRBV11-2 and TRBJ1-4, with D possibly TRBD1 on 6 matching bases. The CDR3 consists of 15 residues. The ends were cut back, 5 bases at V and 6 bases at J, with 16 bases in the middle. The germline CDR1 and CDR2 sequences are SGHAT and FQNNGV.

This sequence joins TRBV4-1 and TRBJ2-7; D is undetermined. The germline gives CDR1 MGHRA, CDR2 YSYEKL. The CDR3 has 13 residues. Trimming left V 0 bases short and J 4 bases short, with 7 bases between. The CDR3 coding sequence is TGCGCCAGCAGCCAAGATCCCCATTACGAGCAGTACTTC. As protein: CASSQDPHYEQYF.

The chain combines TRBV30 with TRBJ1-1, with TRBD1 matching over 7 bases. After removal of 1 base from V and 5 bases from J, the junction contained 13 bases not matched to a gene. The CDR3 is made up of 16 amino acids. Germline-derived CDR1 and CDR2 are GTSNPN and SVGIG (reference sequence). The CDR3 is CAWSADRVLGGTEAFF. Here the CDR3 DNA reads TGTGCCTGGAGTGCAGACAGGGTACTAGGGGGGACTGAAGCTTTCTTT.

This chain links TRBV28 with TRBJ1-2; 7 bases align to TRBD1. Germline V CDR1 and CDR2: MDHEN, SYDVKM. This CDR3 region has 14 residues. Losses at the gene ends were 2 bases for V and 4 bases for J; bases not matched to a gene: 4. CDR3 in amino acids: CASSLGGQSYGYTF. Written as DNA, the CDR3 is TGTGCCAGCAGTTTAGGGGGACAGAGCTATGGCTACACCTTC.

The CDR3, as DNA: TGTGCCAGTAGTATTTCTCGGTGGGGAGGCTACACCTTC. Amino acid sequence: CASSISRWGGYTF. This chain uses TRBV19 with TRBJ1-2; D gene uncertain. Germline V gene sequence: CDR1 LNHDA, CDR2 SQIVND (reference sequence). Trimming removed 3 bases at V and 8 bases at J, with 13 bases between. The length of the CDR3 is 13 residues.

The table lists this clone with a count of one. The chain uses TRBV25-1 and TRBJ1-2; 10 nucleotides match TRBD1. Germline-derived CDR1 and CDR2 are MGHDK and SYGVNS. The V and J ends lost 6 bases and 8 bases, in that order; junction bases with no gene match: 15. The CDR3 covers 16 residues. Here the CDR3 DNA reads TGTGCCAGCAGCGCTTTAAGGGACAGGGGAGCGAGAGGCTACACCTTC. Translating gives CASSALRDRGARGYTF.

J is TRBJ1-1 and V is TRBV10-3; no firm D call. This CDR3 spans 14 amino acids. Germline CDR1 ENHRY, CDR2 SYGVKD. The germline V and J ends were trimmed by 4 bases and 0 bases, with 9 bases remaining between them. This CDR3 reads CAISGVRMNTEAFF. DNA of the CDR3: TGTGCCATCAGTGGGGTGAGGATGAACACTGAAGCTTTCTTT.

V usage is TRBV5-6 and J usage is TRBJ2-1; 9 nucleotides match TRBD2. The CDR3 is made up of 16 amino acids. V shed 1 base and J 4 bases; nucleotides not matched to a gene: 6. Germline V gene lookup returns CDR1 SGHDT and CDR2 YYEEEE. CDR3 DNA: TGTGCCAGCAGCTTGCTGACTAGCGGAAATTACAATGAGCAGTTCTTC. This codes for CASSLLTSGNYNEQFF.